The rows below give T cell receptor beta chains drawn from one sample of a study of blood T cell repertoires in COVID-19. Profiling relied on immunoSEQ multiplex PCR, and the TCRdb table lists in-frame clones only, not all of them. There are roughly 160,000 clones in the sample; 70% to 90% occur only once, and under 7.5% lies in the top ten. The sequenced sample consisted of peripheral blood. Every receptor here comes from a man of 80 years or more with COVID-19, enrolled during active disease. Each CDR3 is given with its conserved first and last residue. A D gene is named only where the DNA matches it firmly. Rows give clone size only sometimes, using once, few, many, or a class for an expanded clone.

size,V,D,J,DNA,CDR3
once,TRBV25-1,.,TRBJ1-2,TGTGCCAGCAGTGAAGGGCTGACAGCTAACTATGGCTACACCTTC,CASSEGLTANYGYTF
.,TRBV10-3,TRBD1,TRBJ1-3,TGTGCCTCCAAAAGGGGGCTTGTAGAAAACACCATATATTTT,CASKRGLVENTIYF
once,TRBV18,TRBD1,TRBJ2-2,TGTGCCAGCTCACCAGGACAGGAAAACACCGGGGAGCTGTTTTTT,CASSPGQENTGELFF
.,TRBV7-2,TRBD2,TRBJ2-7,TGTGCCAGCAGCAGGACTAGCGGGGGGCCCTACGAGCAGTACTTC,CASSRTSGGPYEQYF
.,TRBV9,.,TRBJ2-2,TGTGCCAGCAGCGTACTAGGTCCCGGGGAGCTGTTTTTT,CASSVLGPGELFF
once,TRBV5-1,TRBD1,TRBJ1-6,TGCGCCAGCAGCTTGGCGACAGGGCGCACGGGGTATTCACCCCTCCACTTT,CASSLATGRTGYSPLHF
.,TRBV18,.,TRBJ2-1,TGTGCCAGCTCTCAAGGTTCCGGAGTTGAGCAGTTCTTC,CASSQGSGVEQFF
.,TRBV6-6,.,TRBJ1-5,TGTGCCAGCAGTTACGAGGGTTATAGCAATCAGCCCCAGCATTTT,CASSYEGYSNQPQHF
.,TRBV2,TRBD1,TRBJ2-7,TGTGCCAACGGACAGGGGGGAAGTTACGAGCAGTACTTC,CANGQGGSYEQYF
.,TRBV3-1/TRBV3-2,TRBD1,TRBJ2-3,TGTGCCAGCAGCCAAAGACAGGGGTTTGATACGCAGTATTTT,CASSQRQGFDTQYF
.,TRBV10-3,.,TRBJ1-2,TGTGCCATCACCCCGACGGGAGATGGCTACACCTTC,CAITPTGDGYTF
.,TRBV7-9,TRBD1,TRBJ2-1,TGTGCCAGCAGCTTCCCGGGACAGATCTACAATGAGCAGTTCTTC,CASSFPGQIYNEQFF
.,TRBV6-1,.,TRBJ1-2,TGTGCCAGCAGTGAAAATTCGAGGTTTTATGGCTACACCTTC,CASSENSRFYGYTF
.,TRBV19,TRBD1,TRBJ1-4,TGTGCCAGCGGACAGGGGAATGAAAAACTGTTTTTT,CASGQGNEKLFF
.,TRBV7-9,TRBD1,TRBJ2-7,TGTGCCAGCAGCCTCGACAGGGCTTCCTACGAGCAGTACTTC,CASSLDRASYEQYF
.,TRBV10-3,TRBD2,TRBJ2-2,TGTGCCAGCAACGGACTAGCGGACACCGGGGAGCTGTTTTTT,CASNGLADTGELFF
.,TRBV29-1,.,TRBJ2-3,TGCAGCGTTGGAGGCAGCCCAGATACGCAGTATTTT,CSVGGSPDTQYF
.,TRBV28,TRBD1,TRBJ1-2,TGTGCCAGCAGTTTATTCCCACAGGGGGCGCAGGTCTATGGCTACACCTTC,CASSLFPQGAQVYGYTF
.,TRBV2,.,TRBJ2-5,TGTGCCAGCACCGAGTCGGTGTATGTGGAGACCCAGTACTTC,CASTESVYVETQYF
once,TRBV5-6,.,TRBJ2-7,TGTGCCAGCAGCTTCACCGGGACTGGGGGGCAGTACTTC,CASSFTGTGGQYF
.,TRBV9,TRBD1,TRBJ2-3,TGTGCCAGCAGCGTTCGAGGACAGGGCGACACAGATACGCAGTATTTT,CASSVRGQGDTDTQYF
.,TRBV5-1,.,TRBJ2-7,TGCGCCAGCAGCTTGGAGTTAGCACCCTACGAGCAGTACTTC,CASSLELAPYEQYF
.,TRBV13,.,TRBJ1-4,TGTGCCAGCAGCCTCTCGGAGGGTCACTACTTTGCAACTAATGAAAAACTGTTTTTT,CASSLSEGHYFATNEKLFF
.,TRBV7-2,TRBD1,TRBJ1-5,TGTGCCAGCAGCCCCACCTTCGGACAGGAATTAAAGCATTTT,CASSPTFGQELKHF
.,TRBV24-1,.,TRBJ2-1,TGTGCCACCAGTGATTCCGGCAGGGTGAATGAGCAGTTCTTC,CATSDSGRVNEQFF
.,TRBV2,TRBD1,TRBJ1-3,TGTGCCAGCAGGGTACAGGGGGTATCTGGAAACACCATATATTTT,CASRVQGVSGNTIYF
.,TRBV5-1,TRBD2,TRBJ2-1,TGCGCCAGCAGTCGATCCACCGGGACTAGCGGGGGGGCCCGTTATCAAAATGAGCAGTTCTTC,CASSRSTGTSGGARYQNEQFF
.,TRBV4-2,.,TRBJ1-5,TGTGCCAGCAGCCAAGAAGCGGATAGCAATCAGCCCCAGCATTTT,CASSQEADSNQPQHF